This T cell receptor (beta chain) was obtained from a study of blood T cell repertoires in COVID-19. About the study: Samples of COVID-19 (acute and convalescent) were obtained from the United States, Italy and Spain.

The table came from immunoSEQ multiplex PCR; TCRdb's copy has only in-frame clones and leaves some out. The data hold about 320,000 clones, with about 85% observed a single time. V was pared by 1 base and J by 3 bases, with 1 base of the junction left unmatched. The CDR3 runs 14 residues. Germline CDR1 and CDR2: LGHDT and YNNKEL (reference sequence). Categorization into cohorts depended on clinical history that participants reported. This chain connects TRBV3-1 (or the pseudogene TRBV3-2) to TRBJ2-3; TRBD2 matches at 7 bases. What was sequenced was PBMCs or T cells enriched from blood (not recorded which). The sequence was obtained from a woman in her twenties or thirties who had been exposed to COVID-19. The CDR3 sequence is CASSQGLATDTQYF. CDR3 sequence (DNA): TGTGCCAGCAGCCAAGGACTAGCAACAGATACGCAGTATTTT.